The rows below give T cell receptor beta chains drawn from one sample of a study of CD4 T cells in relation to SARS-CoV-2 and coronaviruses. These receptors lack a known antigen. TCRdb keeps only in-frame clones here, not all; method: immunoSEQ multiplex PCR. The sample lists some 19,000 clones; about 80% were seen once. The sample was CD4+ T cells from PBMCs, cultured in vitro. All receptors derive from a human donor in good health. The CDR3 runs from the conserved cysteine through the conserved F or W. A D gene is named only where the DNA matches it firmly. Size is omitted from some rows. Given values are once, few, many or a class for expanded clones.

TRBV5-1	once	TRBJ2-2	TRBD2	CASSWNPSGSTGELFF	TGCGCCAGCAGCTGGAACCCTAGCGGGAGCACCGGGGAGCTGTTTTTT
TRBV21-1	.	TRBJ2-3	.	CARRTSGRVGDTQYF	TGTGCCAGAAGGACTAGCGGGAGGGTGGGAGATACGCAGTATTTT
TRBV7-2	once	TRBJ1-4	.	CASSEGGEKLFF	TGTGCCAGCAGCGAGGGGGGTGAAAAACTGTTTTTT
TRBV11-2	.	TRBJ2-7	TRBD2	CASSFPSGSMYEQYF	TGTGCCAGCAGCTTCCCTAGCGGGAGTATGTATGAGCAGTACTTC
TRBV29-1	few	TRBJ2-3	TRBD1	CSVAQGGTDTQYF	TGCAGCGTGGCTCAGGGGGGCACAGATACGCAGTATTTT
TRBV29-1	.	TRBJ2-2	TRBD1	CSSSGQGNTGELFF	TGCAGCTCTTCGGGACAGGGAAACACCGGGGAGCTGTTTTTT
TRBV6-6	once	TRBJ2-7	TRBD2	CASSQPGTSGGALYEQYF	TGTGCCAGCAGTCAACCGGGGACTAGCGGGGGGGCACTCTACGAGCAGTACTTC
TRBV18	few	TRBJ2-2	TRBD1	CASSPFDRGLTNTGELFF	TGTGCCAGCTCACCATTTGACAGGGGGCTTACGAACACCGGGGAGCTGTTTTTT
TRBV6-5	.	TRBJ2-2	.	CASNPGQGNTGELFF	TGTGCCAGCAATCCAGGGCAGGGTAACACCGGGGAGCTGTTTTTT
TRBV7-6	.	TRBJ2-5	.	CASSPGARVGETQYF	TGTGCCAGCAGTCCCGGGGCCAGGGTAGGCGAGACCCAGTACTTC
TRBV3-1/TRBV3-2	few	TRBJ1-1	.	CASTQVSTAEAFF	TGTGCCAGCACCCAGGTCTCAACGGCTGAAGCTTTCTTT
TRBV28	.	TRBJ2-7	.	CASSSGQGDEQYF	TGTGCCAGCAGTAGTGGCCAAGGGGACGAGCAGTACTTC
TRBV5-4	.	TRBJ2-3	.	CASSLGIRTLRFTDTQYF	TGTGCCAGCAGCTTGGGAATAAGGACTCTTCGCTTCACAGATACGCAGTATTTT
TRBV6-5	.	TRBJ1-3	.	CASTRDYSSGNTIYF	TGTGCCAGCACGAGGGATTATAGCTCTGGAAACACCATATATTTT
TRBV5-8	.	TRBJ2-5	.	CASSLGQNQETQYF	TGTGCCAGCAGCTTGGGACAGAACCAAGAGACCCAGTACTTC
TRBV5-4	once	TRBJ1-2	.	CASSFTGYGYTF	TGTGCCAGCAGCTTCACAGGGTATGGCTACACCTTC
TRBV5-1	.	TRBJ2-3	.	CASSLDIVSTDTQYF	TGCGCCAGCAGCTTGGATATAGTTAGCACAGATACGCAGTATTTT
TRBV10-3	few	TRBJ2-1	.	CAISEPRSNEQFF	TGTGCCATCAGTGAGCCCCGGAGCAATGAGCAGTTCTTC
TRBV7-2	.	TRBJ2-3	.	CASSQRPRSTDTQYF	TGTGCCAGCAGCCAACGACCCCGGAGCACAGATACGCAGTATTTT
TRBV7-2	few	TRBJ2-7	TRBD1	CASSLTGTGGYEQYF	TGTGCCAGCAGCTTGACCGGGACAGGAGGCTACGAGCAGTACTTC
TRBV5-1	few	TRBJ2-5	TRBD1	CASSLQGVGETQYF	TGCGCCAGCAGCTTGCAGGGGGTCGGAGAGACCCAGTACTTC
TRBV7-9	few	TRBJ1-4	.	CASSQTSVGAGEKLFF	TGTGCCAGCAGCCAGACGTCAGTGGGGGCTGGTGAAAAACTGTTTTTT
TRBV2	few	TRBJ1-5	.	CASSIDEGGNQPQHF	TGTGCCAGCAGTATCGATGAGGGAGGCAATCAGCCCCAGCATTTT
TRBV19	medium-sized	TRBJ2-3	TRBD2	CASWDYIDTQYF	TGTGCCTCCTGGGACTACATCGATACGCAGTATTTT
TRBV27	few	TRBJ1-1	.	CASSLRGTEAFF	TGTGCCAGCAGTTTACGGGGGACTGAAGCTTTCTTT
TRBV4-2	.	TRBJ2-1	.	CASSQVSGLHNEQFF	TGTGCCAGCAGCCAAGTGAGCGGACTACACAATGAGCAGTTCTTC
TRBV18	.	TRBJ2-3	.	CASSQTDGYTDTQYF	TGTGCCAGCTCTCAGACGGACGGATACACAGATACGCAGTATTTT
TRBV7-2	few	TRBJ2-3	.	CASSTRVGGGTDTQYF	TGTGCCAGCAGCACCCGGGTGGGCGGGGGCACAGATACGCAGTATTTT
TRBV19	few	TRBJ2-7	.	CASFLSSYEQYF	TGTGCCAGCTTTCTATCTTCCTACGAGCAGTACTTC
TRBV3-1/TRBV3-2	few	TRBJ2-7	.	CASSQDHEQYF	TGTGCCAGCAGCCAAGATCACGAGCAGTACTTC